Shown below are 31 T cell receptor beta chains from a single sample sequenced in a study of T-cell reconstitution after alpha-beta-depleted transplantation in children. Preparation of the TCRbeta library involved a method that used unique molecular identifiers. TCRdb passed the PCR reads through MiXCR, listing each CDR3 protein once. Altogether about 600,000 distinct CDR3 sequences are present, 23% being singletons, with the ten largest covering roughly 13%. Sequenced material: PBMCs, mostly from graft donor cells, taken 360 days after TCRalphabeta/CD19-depleted stem cell transplant. The source of these receptors is a boy in the first two years of life who had a stem cell transplant for acute myeloid leukemia, so the T cells may come from the graft donor.

In this sample, this clonotype turned up a few times. The chain is built from TRBV20-1 and TRBJ1-2, with TRBD1 matching 7 bases. The CDR3 is 14 residues long. The germline V gene has CDR1 DFQATT and CDR2 SNEGSKA (reference sequence). With V trimmed by 1 base and J by 4 bases, 6 bases remained unmatched. The CDR3 sequence: CSARARTGLYGYTF. DNA for the CDR3: TGCAGTGCTAGAGCGCGGACAGGCCTCTATGGCTACACCTTC.

The chain joins TRBV15 to TRBJ2-4, with unresolved D. The CDR3 contains 15 residues. The germline V and J ends were trimmed by 3 bases and 6 bases, with 15 bases remaining between them. From germline, CDR1 is LNHNV and CDR2 YYDKDF (reference sequence). CDR3 loop: CATSSGHWVGNIQYF. CDR3 in DNA: TGTGCCACCAGCAGCGGGCATTGGGTTGGAAACATTCAGTACTTC.

This clonotype was seen at least ten times. The chain uses TRBV6-5 and TRBJ1-2; D may be TRBD1 (5 bases). CDR1 is MNHEY and CDR2 is SVGAGI in the germline V gene. The CDR3 is made up of 13 amino acids. Trimming removed 0 bases at V and 4 bases at J, with 6 bases between. The CDR3 DNA reads as TGTGCCAGCAGTTACTCGGACACCTATGGCTACACCTTC. As protein: CASSYSDTYGYTF.

V usage is TRBV28 and J usage is TRBJ1-6; no reliable D call. Trimming left V 1 base short and J 7 bases short, with 5 bases between. Germline V CDR1 and CDR2: MDHEN, SYDVKM. The CDR3 sequence is 13 residues long. CDR3 bases: TGTGCCAGCAGTTTATTGGCGAATTCACCCCTCCACTTT. Translated, it gives CASSLLANSPLHF.

There are many counts of this clonotype. The rearrangement uses TRBV20-1 and TRBJ2-5; D may be TRBD1 (6 bases). The CDR3 consists of 13 residues. Germline CDR1 reads DFQATT; CDR2 reads SNEGSKA (reference sequence). V lost 4 bases and J 5 bases, leaving 14 bases between the germline ends. CDR3 sequence (DNA): TGCAGTGCTACTCGGACAGCTAAGGAGACCCAGTACTTC. Amino acid sequence: CSATRTAKETQYF.

The sample holds many counts of this clonotype. V is TRBV20-1 and J is TRBJ2-1, with unresolved D. The CDR3 covers 14 residues. Germline V gene lookup returns CDR1 DFQATT and CDR2 SNEGSKA (reference sequence). The ends were cut back, 6 bases at V and 9 bases at J, with 21 bases in the middle. This CDR3 reads CSATLWPPDGEQFF. The CDR3 nucleotides read TGCAGTGCCACCTTGTGGCCACCGGACGGTGAGCAGTTCTTC.

In its sample, this clonotype was seen once. The chain employs TRBV11-3 and TRBJ2-3; D might be TRBD1 or TRBD2, each matching 5 bases. The germline V gene encodes CDR1 SGHNT and CDR2 YENEEA. V was shortened by 4 bases and J by 6 bases, with 11 bases between the two germline ends. This CDR3 comprises 13 residues. The DNA for the CDR3 is TGTGCCAGCAGCTGGGACCGGTCCGATACGCAGTATTTT. Translating it yields CASSWDRSDTQYF.

This clonotype was detected a few times. This rearrangement joins TRBV20-1 to TRBJ2-5; 9 nucleotides match TRBD2. The V gene end was trimmed by 6 bases and the J gene end by 0 bases; junction bases not matched to a gene: 5. The CDR3 covers 14 residues. The germline gives CDR1 DFQATT, CDR2 SNEGSKA (reference sequence). Written as DNA, the CDR3 is TGCAGTGCGGGGCTAGCGGGGAACCAAGAGACCCAGTACTTC. Its translation is CSAGLAGNQETQYF.

The rearrangement uses TRBV11-2 and TRBJ2-2; D call uncertain. Between the trimmed V and J ends, which lost 1 base and 0 bases, there was a span of 15 bases. CDR1 and CDR2 (germline): SGHAT, FQNNGV. The length of the CDR3 is 18 residues. The CDR3 spells CASSLGLRSPANTGELFF. The CDR3 DNA reads TGTGCCAGCAGCTTAGGTCTTCGGTCCCCTGCGAACACCGGGGAGCTGTTTTTT.

The V gene is TRBV18, the J gene TRBJ2-3; D may be TRBD1 (6 bases). The ends were cut back, 2 bases at V and 4 bases at J, with 16 bases in the middle. Germline lookup yields CDR1 KGHSH and CDR2 LQKENI. The CDR3 is 16 amino acids. DNA for the CDR3: TGTGCCAGCTCACCAGTGACAGGACGACCCGCAGATACGCAGTATTTT. It yields the protein CASSPVTGRPADTQYF.

The gene calls are TRBV19 and TRBJ2-4, with D possibly TRBD2 on 6 matching bases. Germline CDR1 LNHDA, CDR2 SQIVND (reference sequence). V lost 7 bases and J 8 bases, leaving 15 bases between the germline ends. CDR3 length: 13 amino acids. CDR3 region: CASTTGEGDIQYF. The DNA for the CDR3 is TGTGCCAGTACCACGGGAGAGGGTGACATTCAGTACTTC.

As DNA, the CDR3 is TGCAGTGCTCGGACAGGGGGTACCTACGAGCAGTACGTC. It specifies CSARTGGTYEQYV. This chain connects TRBV20-1 to TRBJ2-7; the match to TRBD1 covers 10 bases. The CDR3 consists of 13 residues. Germline-derived CDR1 and CDR2 are DFQATT and SNEGSKA (reference sequence). Germline trimming cut 5 bases from V and 2 bases from J; bases unmatched to any gene: 3.

This clonotype showed up just a few times. The V gene is TRBV29-1, the J gene TRBJ2-2; either TRBD1 or TRBD2 may fit D (5 bases each). There are 12 residues in the CDR3. Looked up from germline, CDR1 is SQVTM and CDR2 is ANQGSEA. Deletions cut 6 bases from V and 5 bases from J, with 10 bases between. The CDR3 DNA reads TGCAGCGTGTTGGGGGAGACCGGGGAGCTGTTTTTT. Translation gives CSVLGETGELFF.

J is TRBJ2-2 and V is TRBV15, with a possible D match to TRBD2 (6 bases). This CDR3 comprises 15 residues. Germline CDR1 is LNHNV and CDR2 is YYDKDF (reference sequence). Trimming shortened V by 5 bases and J by 6 bases, and 16 bases separated the two germline ends. The CDR3 DNA follows: TGTGCCACCAGCGCCGCGGGACTCCCATCCGGGGAGCTGTTTTTT. Translated: CATSAAGLPSGELFF.

The CDR3 region is CSAQTGSSYGYTF. The CDR3 DNA sequence: TGCAGCGCCCAGACAGGGAGTTCCTATGGCTACACCTTC. This chain links TRBV29-1 with TRBJ1-2, with TRBD1 matching 7 bases. The germline CDR1 and CDR2 sequences are SQVTM and ANQGSEA. The CDR3 loop spans 13 amino acids. Trimming removed 7 bases from V and 4 bases from J; junction bases left unmatched: 9.

The chain combines TRBV12-3 or TRBV12-4 with TRBJ2-1; D tentatively fits TRBD1 or TRBD2 (5 bases each). V was trimmed by 1 base and J by 6 bases, leaving 10 bases between them. CDR3 length equals 14 residues. CDR3 region: CASSLGNGGNEQFF. The DNA for the CDR3 is TGTGCCAGCAGTTTAGGGAATGGGGGCAATGAGCAGTTCTTC.

The sample holds a few counts of this clonotype. This sequence joins TRBV12-3 or TRBV12-4 and TRBJ1-4; no clear D. The CDR3 has 15 amino acids. Trimming removed 5 bases at V and 4 bases at J, with 14 bases between. CDR3 amino acids: CASSPLTGGNEKLFF. CDR3 nucleotide sequence: TGTGCCAGCAGTCCCCTTACGGGAGGTAATGAAAAACTGTTTTTT.

This clonotype came up a few times. The rearrangement links TRBV28 to TRBJ1-1, with a possible D match to TRBD1 (6 bases). Germline CDR1 is MDHEN and CDR2 is SYDVKM. The CDR3 has 13 amino acids. Trimming shortened V by 4 bases and J by 10 bases, and 16 bases separated the two germline ends. CDR3 sequence: CASSSPTGSGAFF. CDR3 sequence (DNA): TGTGCCAGCAGTTCCCCCACAGGGAGTGGAGCTTTCTTT.

The chain links TRBV20-1 to TRBJ1-3; 9 nucleotides align to TRBD1. Germline values: CDR1 DFQATT, CDR2 SNEGSKA (reference sequence). With 3 bases clipped from V and 4 bases from J, the junction kept 13 bases outside the gene matches. This CDR3 has 17 residues. The CDR3 nucleotides read TGCAGTGCTAGCGGGACAGGGCCTAGAGGAAGAGGAAACACCATATATTTT. Residues: CSASGTGPRGRGNTIYF.

The chain joins TRBV14 to TRBJ1-4; 9 bases line up with TRBD1. This CDR3 comprises 16 residues. J lost 8 bases, V lost 4 bases, and 11 bases had no gene match. Germline lookup yields CDR1 SGHDN and CDR2 FVKESK. The CDR3 loop reads CASSPDRDRDFEKLFF. The DNA of the CDR3 is TGTGCCAGCAGCCCAGACCGGGACAGGGACTTCGAAAAACTGTTTTTT.

The chain is built from TRBV10-1 and TRBJ2-3; D is unresolved. CDR1 WNHNN and CDR2 SYGVQD come from the germline V gene (reference sequence). There are 13 residues in the CDR3. V was trimmed by 2 bases and J by 4 bases, leaving 7 bases between them. The CDR3 protein is CASSEGSADTQYF. CDR3 DNA: TGCGCCAGCAGTGAGGGAAGCGCAGATACGCAGTATTTT.

The V gene is TRBV5-1, the J gene TRBJ1-1; D gene ambiguous. Germline V gives CDR1 SGHRS, CDR2 YFSETQ. CDR3 length equals 13 residues. Trimming pared 1 base from V and 3 bases from J, leaving 7 bases between. As DNA, the CDR3 is TGCGCCAGCAGCTTGTTGACGGACACTGAAGCTTTCTTT. It is translated as CASSLLTDTEAFF. Combining the CDR3 with reference TRBV5-1 and TRBJ1-1 gives the whole variable domain KAGVTQTPRYLIKTRGQQVTLSCSPISGHRSVSWYQQTPGQGLQFLFEYFSETQRNKGNFPGRFSGRQFSNSRSEMNVSTLELGDSALYLCASSLLTDTEAFFGQGTRLTVV.

J is TRBJ2-5 and V is TRBV24-1, with TRBD1 matching over 10 bases. Germline V lookup: CDR1 KGHDR, CDR2 SFDVKD. The CDR3 totals 16 residues. J was trimmed by 2 bases and V by 0 bases; bases with no gene match: 2. The CDR3 region has the DNA TGTGCCACCAGTGATTTGGTGGGACAGGGGCAAGAGACCCAGTACTTC. This encodes CATSDLVGQGQETQYF.

As concerns this clonotype: This clone may be a read error of a much larger clone one base away. The J gene is TRBJ2-3, the V gene TRBV7-2; 9 nucleotides align to TRBD2. CDR3 length: 16 amino acids. Germline loops: CDR1 SGHTA, CDR2 FQGNSA. The CDR3 DNA follows: TGTGCCAGCAGCTTACTGAGCGGGGGGCCCGCAGATCCGCAGTATTTT. Its protein product is CASSLLSGGPADPQYF. Supplemented by reference TRBV7-2 and TRBJ2-3, the full variable domain reads GAGVSQSPSNKVTEKGKDVELRCDPISGHTALYWYRQSLGQGLEFLIYFQGNSAPDKSGLPSDRFSAERTGGSVSTLTIQRTQQEDSAVYLCASSLLSGGPADPQYFGPGTRLTVL.

This clonotype was recorded a few times. The chain combines TRBV20-1 with TRBJ2-3, with 11 bases that match TRBD2. V was pared by 3 bases and J by 6 bases, with 14 bases of the junction left unmatched. Germline CDR1 is DFQATT and CDR2 is SNEGSKA (reference sequence). The CDR3 is 17 amino acids. The CDR3 sequence is CSASLLAGGGFRDTQYF. The CDR3 bases are TGCAGTGCTAGTCTGCTAGCGGGGGGTGGTTTCCGGGATACGCAGTATTTT.

V gene TRBV24-1 combines with J gene TRBJ1-4; no clear D. The CDR3 is made up of 17 amino acids. With 6 bases removed from V and 0 bases from J, the gap between germline ends came to 16 bases. Germline CDR1 is KGHDR and CDR2 is SFDVKD. CDR3 coding DNA: TGTGCCACCAGTCGTGGTAGTCCGGGCGCAACTAATGAAAAACTGTTTTTT. It translates to CATSRGSPGATNEKLFF.

The chain employs TRBV21-1 and TRBJ2-7; the table gives TRBD1 as D, unverified against the DNA. TRBV21-1 is a recognized pseudogene. This CDR3 region has 14 residues. CDR3 sequence reads: CASSKGGGAYEQYV. Here the CDR3 DNA reads TGTGCCAGCAGCAAAGGCGGGGGAGCCTACGAGCAGTACGTC.

The V gene is TRBV29-1, the J gene TRBJ2-1, with TRBD1 matching 9 bases. This CDR3 region has 13 residues. V was pared by 5 bases and J by 9 bases, with 8 bases of the junction left unmatched. The germline V gene has CDR1 SQVTM and CDR2 ANQGSEA. As DNA, the CDR3 is TGCAGCGTTTACCTACAGGGGGCTGGTGAGCAGTTCTTC. It yields the protein CSVYLQGAGEQFF.

This chain uses TRBV19 with TRBJ2-1; a weak D match, TRBD1 (6 bases). Looked up from germline, CDR1 is LNHDA and CDR2 is SQIVND (reference sequence). The CDR3 has 13 amino acids. V lost 2 bases and J lost 5, with 7 bases in between. The CDR3 nucleotides are TGTGCCAGTAGTATAAACAGGGACAATGAGCAGTTCTTC. Translated, it gives CASSINRDNEQFF.

This clonotype came up many times. This rearrangement joins TRBV3-1 to TRBJ1-2; tentatively, D is TRBD1 (5 bases). V lost 1 base and J 4 bases, leaving 10 bases between the germline ends. CDR1 LGHDT and CDR2 YNNKEL come from the germline V gene (reference sequence). The CDR3 runs to 14 residues. The CDR3 bases are TGTGCCAGCAGCCAAGCCGGGACGGGCTATGGCTACACCTTC. Its protein is CASSQAGTGYGYTF.

Many counts were recorded for this clonotype. V is TRBV7-2 and J is TRBJ1-3; D call uncertain. There are 13 residues in the CDR3. V was clipped by 1 base and J by 4 bases, with 5 bases between them. Germline V gene lookup returns CDR1 SGHTA and CDR2 FQGNSA. CDR3 nucleotides: TGTGCCAGCAGCTTAGAGGCGGGAAACACCATATATTTT. Translated, it gives CASSLEAGNTIYF.